Listed below are T cell receptor beta chains from one sample, sequenced in a study of graft-versus-host responses after intestinal transplantation. Profiled with immunoSEQ multiplex PCR; TCRdb holds only in-frame clones, not every one. In the table there are roughly 97,000 clones, about 93% of which are singletons. The source material was PBMCs, sampled about 450 days after intestinal transplant. All receptors come from a human patient who received an intestinal transplant, so some T cells may come from the graft donor. Each CDR3 is given with its conserved first and last residue. The D gene is left open where the match is weak. The listing skips clone size in some rows; elsewhere it reads once, few, many or a size class.

size	D	V	J	CDR3	DNA
NA	NA	TRBV7-6	TRBJ2-3	CASSFGPRSDTQYF	TGTGCCAGCAGCTTCGGACCCCGATCAGATACGCAGTATTTT
NA	NA	TRBV9	TRBJ1-1	CASSVGGGDTEAFF	TGTGCCAGCAGCGTTGGGGGAGGGGACACTGAAGCTTTCTTT
NA	NA	TRBV7-7	TRBJ1-6	CASSLESQDSPLHF	TGTGCTAGCAGCTTAGAGTCCCAAGATTCACCCCTCCACTTT
NA	NA	TRBV11-2	TRBJ2-1	CASSLSHEQFF	TGTGCCAGCAGCTTATCGCATGAGCAGTTCTTC
NA	TRBD1	TRBV6-5	TRBJ1-1	CASSYKGARTEAFF	TGTGCCAGCAGTTACAAGGGGGCGCGCACTGAAGCTTTCTTT
once	NA	TRBV7-9	TRBJ2-6	CASSFPGSTLWANVLTF	TGTGCCAGCAGCTTTCCGGGGTCCACCTTGTGGGCCAACGTCCTGACTTTC
NA	NA	TRBV18	TRBJ1-1	CASPQGRERTEAFF	TGTGCCAGCCCACAGGGTCGGGAGCGCACTGAAGCTTTCTTT
NA	NA	TRBV7-9	TRBJ2-7	CASSPRQRYEQYF	TGTGCCAGCAGTCCCAGACAGCGCTACGAGCAGTACTTC
NA	TRBD1	TRBV18	TRBJ2-5	CASSLTGWQETQYF	TGTGCCAGCTCACTGACAGGGTGGCAAGAGACCCAGTACTTC
NA	NA	TRBV27	TRBJ1-4	CASSLGSHSATNEKLFF	TGTGCCAGCAGTTTGGGCAGCCACTCCGCAACTAATGAAAAACTGTTTTTT
NA	NA	TRBV13	TRBJ1-1	CASSPVLRNTEAFF	TGTGCCAGCAGCCCCGTATTACGGAACACTGAAGCTTTCTTT
NA	NA	TRBV10-1	TRBJ2-7	CASSESGSYEQYF	TGCGCCAGCAGTGAGTCTGGTTCCTACGAGCAGTACTTC
NA	TRBD1	TRBV5-1	TRBJ1-2	CASSLGGQNYGYTF	TGCGCCAGCAGCTTGGGGGGACAGAACTATGGCTACACCTTC
NA	NA	TRBV7-2	TRBJ2-3	CASSRGGGTDTQYF	TGTGCCAGCAGCCGAGGGGGTGGCACAGATACGCAGTATTTT
NA	NA	TRBV6-6	TRBJ1-2	CASSYVTANGYTF	TGTGCCAGCAGTTACGTGACAGCTAATGGCTACACCTTC
NA	NA	TRBV11-3	TRBJ1-1	CASSFSGANTEAFF	TGTGCCAGCAGCTTCTCAGGGGCGAACACTGAAGCTTTCTTT
NA	NA	TRBV7-8	TRBJ1-5	CASSSYGGDNQPQHF	TGTGCCAGCAGCTCCTACGGGGGCGATAATCAGCCCCAGCATTTT
NA	NA	TRBV27	TRBJ2-7	CASSFGWGSNEQYF	TGTGCCAGCAGTTTTGGGTGGGGTTCCAACGAGCAGTACTTC